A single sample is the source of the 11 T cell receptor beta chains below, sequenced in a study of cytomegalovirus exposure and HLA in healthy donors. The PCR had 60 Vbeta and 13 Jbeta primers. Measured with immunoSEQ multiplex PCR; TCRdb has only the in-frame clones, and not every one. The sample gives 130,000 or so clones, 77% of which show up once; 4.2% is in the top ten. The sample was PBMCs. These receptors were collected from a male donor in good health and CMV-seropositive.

CDR3 sequence: CANGQGGYYGYTF. CDR3 sequence (DNA): TGTGCCAACGGACAGGGCGGTTACTATGGCTACACCTTC. V gene TRBV7-9 combines with J gene TRBJ1-2; 8 bases agree with TRBD1. The V gene's germline CDR1 is SEHNR and CDR2 FQNEAQ (reference sequence). This CDR3 has 13 residues. Losses at the gene ends were 10 bases for V and 3 bases for J; bases not matched to a gene: 7.

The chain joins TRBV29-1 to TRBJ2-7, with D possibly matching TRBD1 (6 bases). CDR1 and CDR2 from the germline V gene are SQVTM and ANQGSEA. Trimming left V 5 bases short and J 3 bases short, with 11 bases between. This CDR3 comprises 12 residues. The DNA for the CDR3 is TGCAGCGTTCGGACAGAGGTCTACGAGCAGTACTTC. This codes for CSVRTEVYEQYF.

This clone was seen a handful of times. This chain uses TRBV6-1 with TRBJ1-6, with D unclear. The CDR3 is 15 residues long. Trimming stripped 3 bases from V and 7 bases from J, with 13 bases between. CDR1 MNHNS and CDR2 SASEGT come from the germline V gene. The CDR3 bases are TGTGCCAGCAGTGAGCGACGGGGAGGGAATTCACCCCTCCACTTT. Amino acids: CASSERRGGNSPLHF.

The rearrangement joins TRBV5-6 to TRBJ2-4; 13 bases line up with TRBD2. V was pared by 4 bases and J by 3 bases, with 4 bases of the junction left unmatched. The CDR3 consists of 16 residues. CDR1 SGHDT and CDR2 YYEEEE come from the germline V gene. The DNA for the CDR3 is TGTGCCAGCAGCACTAGCGGGAGGGCCATCAAAAACATTCAGTACTTC. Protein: CASSTSGRAIKNIQYF.

The CDR3 coding sequence is TGTGCCAGCGCGAGTAACTATGGCTACACCTTC. Translating it yields CASASNYGYTF. This chain uses TRBV9 with TRBJ1-2; D ambiguous. Germline V lookup: CDR1 SGDLS, CDR2 YYNGEE. This CDR3 is built from 11 residues. Deletions cut 7 bases from V and 1 base from J, with 5 bases between.

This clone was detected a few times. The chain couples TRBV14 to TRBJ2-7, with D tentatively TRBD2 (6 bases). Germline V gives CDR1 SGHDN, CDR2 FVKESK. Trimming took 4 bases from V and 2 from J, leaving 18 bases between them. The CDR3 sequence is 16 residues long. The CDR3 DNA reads TGTGCCAGCAGCCCCGCTGGCTGGCGGGATACCTACGAGCAGTACTTC. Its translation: CASSPAGWRDTYEQYF.

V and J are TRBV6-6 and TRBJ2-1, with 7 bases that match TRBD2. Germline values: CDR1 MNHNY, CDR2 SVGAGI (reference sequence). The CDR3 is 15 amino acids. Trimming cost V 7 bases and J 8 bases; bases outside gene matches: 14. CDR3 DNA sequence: TGTGCCAGCACCTATTGGACTAGTGGCCGCGATGAGCAGTTCTTC. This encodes CASTYWTSGRDEQFF.

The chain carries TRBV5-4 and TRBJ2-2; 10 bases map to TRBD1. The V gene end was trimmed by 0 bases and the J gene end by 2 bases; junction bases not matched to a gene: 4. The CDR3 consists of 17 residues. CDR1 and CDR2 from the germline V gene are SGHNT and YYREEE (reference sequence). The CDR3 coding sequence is TGTGCCAGCAGCTTGGATGGACAGGGGGGAAACACCGGGGAGCTGTTTTTT. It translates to CASSLDGQGGNTGELFF.

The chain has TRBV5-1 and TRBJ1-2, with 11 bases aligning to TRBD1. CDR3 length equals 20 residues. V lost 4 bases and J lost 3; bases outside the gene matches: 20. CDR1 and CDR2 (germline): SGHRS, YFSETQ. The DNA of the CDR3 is TGCGCCAGCAGCGATCCGGGACAGGGGGGTCAGACACACTCCTACTATGGCTACACCTTC. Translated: CASSDPGQGGQTHSYYGYTF.

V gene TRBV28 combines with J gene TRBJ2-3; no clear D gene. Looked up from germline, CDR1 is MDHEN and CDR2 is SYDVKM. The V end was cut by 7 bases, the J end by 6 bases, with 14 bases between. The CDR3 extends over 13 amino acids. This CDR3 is CASTVELRDTQYF. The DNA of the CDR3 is TGTGCCAGCACCGTCGAACTTCGTGATACGCAGTATTTT.

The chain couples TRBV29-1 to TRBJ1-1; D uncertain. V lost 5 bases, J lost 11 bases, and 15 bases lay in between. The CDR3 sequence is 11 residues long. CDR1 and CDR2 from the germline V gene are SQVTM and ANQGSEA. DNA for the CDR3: TGCAGCGTTCTACACCCCCGCGGCGCTTTCTTT. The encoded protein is CSVLHPRGAFF.